The 11 T cell receptor beta chains listed next were all sequenced from one sample in a study of control samples from healthy donors and cancer patients. Clones were sequenced by immunoSEQ multiplex PCR, and TCRdb holds only the in-frame ones, with some missing. The table shows roughly 130,000 clones, with approximately 94% occurring only once. The sample consisted of blood. These TCRs come from a man between 25 and 39 years old in good health.

CDR3 DNA: TGTGCCTGGAGTGTACAACGGACTGGGGGTGGCTACACCTTC. This translates into CAWSVQRTGGGYTF. J is TRBJ1-2 and V is TRBV30, with D possibly TRBD1 on 5 matching bases. V gave up 0 bases and J gave up 7 bases, with 15 bases separating them. The CDR3 runs to 14 residues. CDR1 GTSNPN and CDR2 SVGIG come from the germline V gene (reference sequence).

The V call is TRBV5-6, the J call TRBJ1-1; 7 nucleotides line up with TRBD1. Germline V gene sequence: CDR1 SGHDT, CDR2 YYEEEE. The CDR3 runs to 14 residues. V was clipped by 3 bases and J by 1 base; unmatched bases: 3. CDR3 DNA: TGTGCCAGCAGCTCCGGGACAGCGAACACTGAAGCTTTCTTT. Its protein is CASSSGTANTEAFF.

The CDR3 protein is CASSPLRGVETQYF. The CDR3 nucleotides are TGTGCCAGCAGCCCCCTTAGGGGAGTGGAGACCCAGTACTTC. The V gene is TRBV5-5, the J gene TRBJ2-5; the D call may be TRBD1 or TRBD2 (5 bases each). The CDR3 has 14 residues. The germline gives CDR1 SGHKS, CDR2 YYEKEE (reference sequence). Trimming took 4 bases from V and 5 from J, leaving 15 bases between them.

This chain uses TRBV7-2 with TRBJ1-6; 7 nucleotides match TRBD1. Looked up from germline, CDR1 is SGHTA and CDR2 is FQGNSA. J was trimmed by 6 bases and V by 5 bases; bases with no gene match: 7. This CDR3 comprises 15 residues. The CDR3 DNA reads TGTGCCAGCAGCCCGTCGACAGGGTTTAATTCACCCCTCCACTTT. It encodes CASSPSTGFNSPLHF.

This chain uses TRBV7-2 with TRBJ2-1, with D uncertain. V lost 3 bases and J lost 0, with 9 bases in between. Looked up from germline, CDR1 is SGHTA and CDR2 is FQGNSA. This CDR3 region has 15 residues. In nucleotides, the CDR3 is TGTGCCAGCAGCTTCCGCATGAGCTCCTACAATGAGCAGTTCTTC. The encoded protein is CASSFRMSSYNEQFF.

The chain is built from TRBV29-1 and TRBJ1-1; D is uncertain. V lost 6 bases and J lost 2, with 13 bases in between. Germline assignment: CDR1 SQVTM and CDR2 ANQGSEA. This CDR3 spans 13 amino acids. The CDR3 sequence is CSVERGSNTEAFF. CDR3 in DNA: TGCAGCGTGGAGCGGGGTAGCAACACTGAAGCTTTCTTT.

The V and J genes are TRBV27 and TRBJ2-7; the match to TRBD2 covers 7 bases. Unmatched junction bases numbered 6, after V lost 8 bases and J lost 2 bases. The germline gives CDR1 MNHEY, CDR2 SMNVEV (reference sequence). CDR3 length equals 13 residues. DNA for the CDR3: TGTGCCAGCGGGGGGGTTGGGACCTACGAGCAGTACTTC. As protein: CASGGVGTYEQYF.

The chain combines TRBV7-9 with TRBJ1-5; tentative D call: TRBD1 (5 bases). Germline V gives CDR1 SEHNR, CDR2 FQNEAQ (reference sequence). V lost 0 bases and J lost 2, with 14 bases in between. This CDR3 comprises 17 residues. The CDR3 is CASSLAGRVDGNQPQHF. CDR3 bases: TGTGCCAGCAGCTTAGCGGGCAGGGTAGATGGCAATCAGCCCCAGCATTTT.

V usage is TRBV6-2 or TRBV6-3 and J usage is TRBJ2-3; no clear D. CDR1 and CDR2 (germline): MNHEY, SVGEGT. The CDR3 extends over 12 amino acids. Trimming stripped 6 bases from V and 2 bases from J, with 6 bases between. CDR3 sequence: CASSGYTDTQYF. CDR3 DNA: TGTGCCAGCAGCGGCTACACAGATACGCAGTATTTT.

The chain uses TRBV27 and TRBJ1-2; 7 bases are a match to TRBD1. This CDR3 spans 12 amino acids. V was clipped by 6 bases and J by 8 bases; unmatched bases: 6. Germline V gene sequence: CDR1 MNHEY, CDR2 SMNVEV (reference sequence). The CDR3 DNA reads TGTGCCAGCAGCGACAGGGCCGGGGGCTACACCTTC. Encoded protein: CASSDRAGGYTF.

The chain employs TRBV19 and TRBJ1-5; tentatively, D is TRBD1 (5 bases). This CDR3 spans 13 amino acids. V was cut by 5 bases and J by 2 bases, with 7 bases left in between. The germline CDR1 and CDR2 sequences are LNHDA and SQIVND (reference sequence). The CDR3 DNA reads TGTGCCAGTAGTGAACAGGGCAATCAGCCCCAGCATTTT. Protein product: CASSEQGNQPQHF.